This T cell receptor (beta chain) was retrieved from a study of cytotoxic CD8 clonotypes in ibrutinib-treated CLL. Overall study: The sample average was 255,043 productive templates and more than 90,000 productive rearrangements.

The source of about 2 micrograms of genomic DNA for TCR beta libraries was cryopreserved PBMCs. The CDR3 spans 18 residues. V lost 10 bases to trimming and J lost 4 bases, with 31 bases between them. The germline V gene encodes CDR1 SGHAT and CDR2 FQNNGV. This clone was observed a single time. Its antigen is unidentified. Study-wide results and limits: The study found public clonotypes uncommon, contracting or stable on treatment.

The table came from immunoSEQ multiplex PCR; TCRdb's copy has only in-frame clones and leaves some out. The data hold about 300,000 clones, with roughly two thirds observed a single time. The sequences come from PBMCs, collected after 36 months of ibrutinib treatment. The receptor was derived from a human donor with chronic lymphocytic leukemia. The rearrangement links TRBV11-2 to TRBJ1-1; a possible D gene is TRBD1 (5 bases). The CDR3 is CATTIGSGLVLRSTEAFF. The CDR3 DNA reads as TGTGCCACCACTATAGGGTCGGGGCTAGTTTTGCGGAGCACTGAAGCTTTCTTT.